The rows below give T cell receptor beta chains drawn from one sample of a study of shared T cell receptors in the human thymus. The assay was immunoSEQ multiplex PCR, and TCRdb's table has in-frame clones only and misses some. The data contain about 730,000 clones, 70% to 90% of them singletons. This same sample was also taken into another study, of human thymus T cells.

Sequencing input: thymocytes. These receptors were taken from a girl less than two years old with a congenital heart defect. Each CDR3 is given without its conserved first and last residue. Fields, in order: V gene, CDR3 protein.

V gene: TRBV11-2
CDR3 protein: ASSLPGQGNHEQY

V gene: TRBV2
CDR3 protein: ASSEISTSPLNEQF

V gene: TRBV5-8
CDR3 protein: ASSSQGKGYGYT

V gene: TRBV27
CDR3 protein: ASSLDQRRSDTQY

V gene: TRBV2
CDR3 protein: ASSEPQDSYNEQF

V gene: TRBV5-6
CDR3 protein: ASGTRDRTYEQY

V gene: TRBV27
CDR3 protein: ASRSLTTDSDEQPQH

V gene: TRBV19
CDR3 protein: ASSIIPQGGGATNEKLF

V gene: TRBV2
CDR3 protein: ASSELAGGTIVTDTQY

V gene: TRBV6-5
CDR3 protein: ASSYNLSPPIVS

V gene: TRBV4-1
CDR3 protein: ASSQETRSSYNSPLH

V gene: TRBV7-8
CDR3 protein: ASSLSTGFSTDTQY

V gene: TRBV5-6
CDR3 protein: ASSLRGNYGYT

V gene: TRBV28
CDR3 protein: ASSLSAGRGILEQY

V gene: TRBV11-2
CDR3 protein: ASSSESGTGGDYGYT

V gene: TRBV25-1
CDR3 protein: ASSETFGANVLT

V gene: TRBV7-9
CDR3 protein: ASSSTETNYGYT

V gene: TRBV10-1
CDR3 protein: ASSEVGRSGSPRRDTGELF

V gene: TRBV6-5
CDR3 protein: ASRRGGGGTGELF

V gene: TRBV11-2
CDR3 protein: ASSVYRGDRKLF

V gene: TRBV7-9
CDR3 protein: ASDGGGLNTEAF

V gene: TRBV28
CDR3 protein: ASSHHRERNYGYT

V gene: TRBV4-3
CDR3 protein: ASSQVTGGGTWANEKLF

V gene: TRBV4-1
CDR3 protein: ASSPSGGANYGYT

V gene: TRBV6-5
CDR3 protein: ASSYATGGPTGELF

V gene: TRBV10-2
CDR3 protein: ASSTTVSNQPQH

V gene: TRBV28
CDR3 protein: ASIPQVLNTEAF

V gene: TRBV27
CDR3 protein: ASSLSLAGNSSQVRRELF

V gene: TRBV30
CDR3 protein: AWRRLGRKRSPLH

V gene: TRBV10-2
CDR3 protein: ASSELFRTGLCNEQF

V gene: TRBV9
CDR3 protein: ASSVDKSYEQY

V gene: TRBV7-2
CDR3 protein: ASSFNKTFAHQPQH

V gene: TRBV4-1
CDR3 protein: ASSQRDRGAASPEKLF

V gene: TRBV2
CDR3 protein: ASDTLTGTRNKFTDTQY

V gene: TRBV6-5
CDR3 protein: ASSYSGDGETQY

V gene: TRBV7-2
CDR3 protein: ASVPGGPPTDTQY

V gene: TRBV5-4
CDR3 protein: ASSLVQGTPYGYT

V gene: TRBV7-3
CDR3 protein: ASSLGTVTYNEQF

V gene: TRBV7-9
CDR3 protein: ASSAKTGPNSPLH

V gene: TRBV6-1
CDR3 protein: ASRDEDRGEKLF

V gene: TRBV6-1
CDR3 protein: ASSEEGTVENSYEQY

V gene: TRBV7-2
CDR3 protein: ASCYVWTGGEKLF

V gene: TRBV6-4
CDR3 protein: ASSETGLTEAF

V gene: TRBV28
CDR3 protein: ASSFTDRGSTEAF

V gene: TRBV15
CDR3 protein: ATSRDFREGCSGANVLT

V gene: TRBV6-5
CDR3 protein: ASSGMGQYFYEQY

V gene: TRBV19
CDR3 protein: ASSGTANTEAF

V gene: TRBV12-5
CDR3 protein: ASGHLGAGTDTQY

V gene: TRBV5-1
CDR3 protein: ASSLGGLRYGYT

V gene: TRBV18
CDR3 protein: ASSPPAGLTVRISEAF

V gene: TRBV27
CDR3 protein: ASSLGGLAGDTQY

V gene: TRBV6-1
CDR3 protein: ASSWGDTEAF

V gene: TRBV5-1
CDR3 protein: ASSKKQGILTYEQY

V gene: TRBV9
CDR3 protein: ASSVVPQSNSPLH

V gene: TRBV7-9
CDR3 protein: ASSLGRRVGEKLF

V gene: TRBV2
CDR3 protein: AIRDRGRFLCGYT

V gene: TRBV25-1
CDR3 protein: ASSEGEGNYGYT

V gene: TRBV10-3
CDR3 protein: AISEDRGRNQPQH

V gene: TRBV5-4
CDR3 protein: ASSLTNLGLPSHEQY